This T cell receptor (beta chain) was sequenced during a study of T-cell memory formation after mild COVID-19 (dated by TCRdb to the early 2020s). With regard to the full study: TCR sequence clusters from the two donors were found to be largely donor specific. T-cell clones expanding and contracting after mild COVID-19 in a couple of donors were tracked by longitudinal TCRalpha and TCRbeta repertoire sequencing. Two young, previously healthy adult volunteers, one female and one male, were included in the cohort. The full study reports these points: Some responding clones were detected in pre-infection memory, suggesting pre-existing cross-reactive memory T cells joined the SARS-CoV-2 response. Only a couple of mild cases were covered by the study, and larger cohorts that include severe cases with pre-infection samples were considered necessary. Clones contracting from day 15 to 85 had balanced CD4/CD8 phenotypes, while a second wave expanding from day 15 to 37 was biased towards CD4+. Contracting CD4+ clones were located mainly in the CM and EM memory subsets, whereas CD8+ clones were found to be enriched in EMRA. SARS-CoV-2 specificity was not confirmed for the second-wave clones peaking on day 37.

Sequencing used an Illumina NovaSeq 6000. cDNA libraries for TCRalpha and TCRbeta were prepared by 5'RACE using constant-segment primers, with sample barcodes and unique molecular identifiers added. Trizol reagent was used to extract RNA from every sample. Libraries were amplified in two PCR steps, with a second sample barcode and Illumina TruSeq adapters added in the second step. Sequencing of the libraries was done on an Illumina NovaSeq, producing 2 x 150 bp paired-end reads. For the original study's pipeline: Reads were demultiplexed and collapsed into UMI-guided consensus sequences with migec v1.2.7. Using mixcr v2.1.11, the UMI consensuses were aligned to TRA and TRB V and J templates and assembled into clonotypes. Expanded or contracted clonotypes were those called significant by both edgeR and NoisET, with noise models trained on biological replicates. For edgeR calls, a false discovery rate-adjusted p below 0.01 and a log2 fold-change threshold of 1 were applied. As an exploratory analysis of dynamics, max-normalized trajectories of the 1000 most abundant clonotypes were examined with PCA combined with hierarchical clustering. Separately sequenced CD4+ and CD8+ repertoires were used to assign the CD4 or CD8 phenotype of responding clones. Using fastp trimming at Q25 and MiXCR clonotype assembly, TCRdb reanalyzed the public sequencing data and kept in-frame beta chains. Each entry merges the rows of one CDR3 protein and shows their most common DNA and genes. Clone size and V and J calls follow TCRdb, not the original study. Recorded for this sample are approximately 100,000 distinct CDR3 sequences; 9.5% to 15% of them occurred a single time. Around 27% of the sample rests with the top ten.

Ficoll-Paque density gradient centrifugation was used to isolate PBMCs. To note about this clonotype: Its recognized antigen is unknown. No much larger clone is present one base from it, and per-base qualities are unavailable.

Taken from cysteine to phenylalanine, the CDR3 has 13 residues. The DNA shown is the 39-base CDR3, in frame from base 1. CDR1 MNHEY and CDR2 SMNVEV are derived from the germline V gene (reference sequence). Relative to germline, V is 2 bases shorter and J is 3 bases shorter, with 7 bases between their ends. This TCR came from an adult woman who had mild COVID-19 (a few samples of this study predate the infection). The sample titles of this study are shuffled in the database, so cell type and time point are left out; the donor was told from shared clones. Sequencing was performed on PBMCs or a T cell subset sorted from them (not recorded which). The chain was built from TRBV27 and TRBJ1-1; perhaps TRBD1 is the D gene, with 5 bases matching. The DNA sequence is as follows: TGTGCCAGCAGTTTAGGGGGGGACACTGAAGCTTTCTTT. This yields the protein CASSLGGDTEAFF.